The 28 T cell receptor beta chains presented below share a single source sample, sequenced in a study of T cells in Graves' hyperthyroidism and ophthalmopathy. RNA transcripts provided the source from which TCR beta CDR3 regions were amplified. The HTBI primer set was used in a first-round RT-PCR of the TCR CDR3. MiXCR was run by TCRdb on the multiplex PCR reads, yielding one entry per CDR3 protein. The data contain about 340,000 distinct CDR3 sequences, about 18% of them seen just once; the ten biggest clones take up 45% to 55%. Sequencing was carried out using blood. The receptors were gathered from a woman in her fifties or sixties with Graves' hyperthyroidism.

In its sample, this clonotype was seen a few times. The chain couples TRBV25-1 to TRBJ2-1; maybe TRBD1 (6 bases). The CDR3 has 13 amino acids. Germline-derived CDR1 and CDR2 are MGHDK and SYGVNS. V was clipped by 6 bases and J by 4 bases, with 10 bases between them. The DNA for the CDR3 is TGTGCCAGCAGCGGGACACAATACAATGAGCAGTTCTTC. Protein sequence: CASSGTQYNEQFF.

This clonotype appeared many times. V usage is TRBV27 and J usage is TRBJ2-7, with a weak D call TRBD2 (5 bases). The CDR3 consists of 15 residues. Germline V gives CDR1 MNHEY, CDR2 SMNVEV (reference sequence). V lost 2 bases and J 1 base, leaving 12 bases between the germline ends. For the CDR3, the DNA is TGTGCCAGCAGTTTAGGGAGCGGTTCGTCCTACGAGCAGTACTTC. This sequence encodes CASSLGSGSSYEQYF.

This clonotype has a handful of counts. The chain employs TRBV9 and TRBJ2-1; the D is unclear. Deletions cut 4 bases from V and 7 bases from J, with 9 bases between. There are 12 residues in the CDR3. Germline-derived CDR1 and CDR2 are SGDLS and YYNGEE. The DNA for the CDR3 is TGTGCCAGCAGCCAGACCGGGAATGAGCAGTTCTTC. Its translation: CASSQTGNEQFF.

The chain is built from TRBV30 and TRBJ1-2, with D possibly TRBD1 on 6 matching bases. Trimming removed 2 bases from V and 1 base from J, with 8 bases in between. The CDR3 is 13 residues long. Germline V gene lookup returns CDR1 GTSNPN and CDR2 SVGIG (reference sequence). The CDR3 region has the DNA TGTGCCTGGAGTTGGACAGTTAACTATGGCTACACCTTC. Its protein is CAWSWTVNYGYTF.

This clonotype was found a few times. The rearrangement links TRBV7-3 to TRBJ2-3, with D unclear. The germline V gene has CDR1 SGHTA and CDR2 FQGTGA. The germline V and J ends were trimmed by 3 bases and 5 bases, with 6 bases remaining between them. This CDR3 contains 12 residues. The CDR3 loop reads CASSFKEDTQYF. In DNA, the CDR3 is TGTGCCAGCAGCTTCAAGGAAGATACGCAGTATTTT.

The V gene is TRBV6-1, the J gene TRBJ2-1; 10 nucleotides line up with TRBD1. This CDR3 has 11 amino acids. Looked up from germline, CDR1 is MNHNS and CDR2 is SASEGT. The V gene end was trimmed by 7 bases and the J gene end by 15 bases; junction bases not matched to a gene: 6. CDR3 nucleotide sequence: TGTGCCAGCAATGGACAGGGGGGCACGTTCTTC. Translation: CASNGQGGTFF.

There are many counts of this clonotype. The CDR3 loop is CASSLVVGTSSAHQFF. The CDR3 DNA reads as TGCGCCAGCAGCTTGGTAGTTGGGACTAGCTCAGCCCACCAGTTCTTC. This chain joins TRBV5-1 and TRBJ2-1; the match to TRBD2 covers 9 bases. The CDR3 covers 16 residues. Germline values: CDR1 SGHRS, CDR2 YFSETQ. V lost 0 bases and J lost 13; bases outside the gene matches: 14.

The chain couples TRBV4-2 to TRBJ2-3; 13 bases fit TRBD2. The germline gives CDR1 LGHNA, CDR2 YNFKEQ. The CDR3 length is 19 residues. The V and J ends lost 0 bases and 0 bases, in that order; junction bases with no gene match: 6. In DNA, the CDR3 is TGTGCCAGCAGCCAAGAGCGAACTAGCGGGGGGGCGAGCACAGATACGCAGTATTTT. This encodes CASSQERTSGGASTDTQYF.

Many counts were recorded for this clonotype. The J gene is TRBJ1-1, the V gene TRBV30; a weak D match, TRBD1 (5 bases). V lost 2 bases to trimming and J lost 3 bases, with 19 bases between them. This CDR3 has 16 amino acids. CDR1 is GTSNPN, CDR2 SVGIG, per germline (reference sequence). CDR3 DNA: TGTGCCTGGAGTAAGTCCCGCCGTCCGGGGGACACTGAAGCTTTCTTT. Translating gives CAWSKSRRPGDTEAFF.

This clonotype was found many times. The chain is built from TRBV3-1 and TRBJ2-3, with D unclear. Germline assignment: CDR1 LGHDT and CDR2 YNNKEL (reference sequence). The V end lost 7 bases, the J end lost 5 bases, and 10 bases lay between the germline ends. This CDR3 has 12 amino acids. CDR3 DNA sequence: TGTGCCAGCAACCGAGCTGGAGATACGCAGTATTTT. Translating it yields CASNRAGDTQYF.

The chain is built from TRBV27 and TRBJ1-2, with 7 nucleotides matching TRBD1. J lost 2 bases, V lost 6 bases, and 3 bases had no gene match. Germline CDR1 reads MNHEY; CDR2 reads SMNVEV (reference sequence). The CDR3 length is 13 residues. CDR3 nucleotides: TGTGCCAGCAGGAGGGGGCAAAACTATGGCTACACCTTC. Its translation: CASRRGQNYGYTF.

This clonotype came up many times. V is TRBV10-1 and J is TRBJ1-1; a possible D gene is TRBD1 (5 bases). V lost 8 bases, J lost 3 bases, and 13 bases lay in between. This CDR3 is 13 amino acids long. Germline assignment: CDR1 WNHNN and CDR2 SYGVQD (reference sequence). The CDR3 spells CASRRGEDTEAFF. CDR3 sequence (DNA): TGCGCCAGCCGACGGGGGGAGGACACTGAAGCTTTCTTT.

The V call is TRBV20-1, the J call TRBJ2-1; 10 bases fit TRBD2. The germline V gene has CDR1 DFQATT and CDR2 SNEGSKA (reference sequence). After removal of 1 base from V and 2 bases from J, the junction contained 5 bases not matched to a gene. The CDR3 covers 16 residues. CDR3 protein: CSARAPSGSTYNEQFF. Written as DNA, the CDR3 is TGCAGTGCTAGAGCTCCTAGCGGGAGTACCTACAATGAGCAGTTCTTC.

The CDR3 protein is CASSQERFLAGANTGELFF. The CDR3 region has the DNA TGTGCCAGCAGCCAAGAAAGGTTTCTAGCGGGGGCGAACACCGGGGAGCTGTTTTTT. V usage is TRBV3-1 and J usage is TRBJ2-2; 10 bases are a match to TRBD2. Unmatched junction bases numbered 7, after V lost 0 bases and J lost 0 bases. Germline values: CDR1 LGHDT, CDR2 YNNKEL (reference sequence). This CDR3 region has 19 residues.

This chain uses TRBV9 with TRBJ2-7; D might be TRBD2 (5 bases). V lost 0 bases and J 2 bases, leaving 6 bases between the germline ends. The CDR3 length is 13 residues. Germline CDR1 SGDLS, CDR2 YYNGEE. The CDR3 is CASSVAGTYEQYF. The CDR3 bases are TGTGCCAGCAGCGTAGCGGGAACCTACGAGCAGTACTTC.

Concerning this clonotype itself: One base away lies a much larger clone, so this may be a sequencing read error. This chain links TRBV6-9 with TRBJ2-5, with D perhaps matching TRBD1 (6 bases). The closer fit of TRBJ2-1 to the DNA end suggests the J call may be wrong. The CDR3 spans 14 residues. Germline CDR1 reads MNHGY; CDR2 reads SVAAGI. CDR3 sequence (DNA): TGTGCCAGCAGTTTACCAGGGGCCCAAGAGACCCAGTTCTTC. It yields the protein CASSLPGAQETQFF.

The V gene is TRBV5-1, the J gene TRBJ1-1, with a weak D call TRBD1 (5 bases). This CDR3 is 14 amino acids long. The germline V gene has CDR1 SGHRS and CDR2 YFSETQ. V dropped 4 bases and J dropped 8 bases, with 18 bases sitting between them. The CDR3 region has the DNA TGCGCCAGCAGCGCGACAGAACCCAACTTGGAAGCTTTCTTT. Translated: CASSATEPNLEAFF.

The J gene is TRBJ2-2, the V gene TRBV7-6, with a tentative D call TRBD2 (6 bases). Germline CDR1 and CDR2: SGHVS and FNYEAQ. This CDR3 has 16 residues. V was cut by 5 bases and J by 9 bases, with 22 bases left in between. CDR3 in amino acids: CASSLMTSTNSRELFF. In nucleotides, the CDR3 is TGTGCCAGCAGCCTCATGACTAGTACCAATTCGAGGGAGCTGTTTTTT.

In this sample, this clonotype is medium-sized (0.01 to 0.1%). The genes are TRBV12-3 or TRBV12-4 and TRBJ2-3; perhaps TRBD2 as D (6 bases). Trimming pared 7 bases from V and 3 bases from J, leaving 14 bases between. The CDR3 spans 14 residues. CDR3 nucleotides: TGTGCCAGCACCGTCGTGGAGGGGACAGATACGCAGTATTTT. This gives the protein CASTVVEGTDTQYF.

The genes are TRBV29-1 and TRBJ2-7, with a tentative D call TRBD2 (5 bases). V dropped 0 bases and J dropped 4 bases, with 10 bases sitting between them. Looked up from germline, CDR1 is SQVTM and CDR2 is ANQGSEA. The CDR3 has 13 residues. CDR3 in amino acids: CSVEDPRTYEQYV. In DNA form, the CDR3 reads TGCAGCGTTGAAGACCCGAGGACTTACGAGCAGTACGTC.

This clonotype was picked up many times. V and J are TRBV7-8 and TRBJ1-5; no clear D gene. Per the germline V gene, CDR1 is SGHVS and CDR2 is FQNEAQ. The CDR3 sequence is 15 residues long. V gave up 5 bases and J gave up 2 bases, with 13 bases separating them. Here the CDR3 reads CASSQSALGNQPQHF. CDR3 bases: TGTGCCAGCAGCCAGTCCGCTTTGGGCAATCAGCCCCAGCATTTT.

Concerning this clonotype itself: A clone one base away is much larger, so this may be a read error. CDR3 DNA: TGCAGTGCTAGAGACGATAGCGGTTACAATGAGCAGTCCTTC. This translates into CSARDDSGYNEQSF. This chain joins TRBV20-1 and TRBJ2-1, with D possibly being TRBD2 (6 bases). The germline CDR1 and CDR2 sequences are DFQATT and SNEGSKA (reference sequence). The CDR3 covers 14 residues.

This clonotype was counted between two and nine times. The chain uses TRBV9 and TRBJ2-3; 8 bases line up with TRBD2. Germline V gene data show CDR1 as SGDLS and CDR2 as YYNGEE. This CDR3 is 15 amino acids long. V gave up 0 bases and J gave up 2 bases; unmatched junction bases: 2. CDR3 sequence reads: CASSVASGSTDTQYF. The CDR3 bases are TGTGCCAGCAGCGTAGCTAGCGGGTCCACAGATACGCAGTATTTT.

This clonotype turned up a few times. J is TRBJ2-5 and V is TRBV27, with D maybe TRBD1 (6 bases). This CDR3 is 15 amino acids long. CDR1 is MNHEY and CDR2 is SMNVEV in the germline V gene (reference sequence). The V gene lost 8 bases and the J gene lost 3 bases, with 19 bases spanning the gap. The CDR3, as DNA: TGTGCCAGCGCCCCTCCCGGACAGAGCAAAGAGACCCAGTACTTC. It is translated as CASAPPGQSKETQYF.

This clonotype showed up many times. The V and J genes are TRBV5-1 and TRBJ2-3, with 14 positions matching TRBD2. Germline V gene lookup returns CDR1 SGHRS and CDR2 YFSETQ. The CDR3 has 15 amino acids. V lost 4 bases to trimming and J lost 6 bases; unmatched junction nucleotides: 4. The CDR3: CASSPGLAGEDTQYF. In nucleotides, the CDR3 is TGCGCCAGCAGCCCGGGACTAGCGGGGGAGGATACGCAGTATTTT.

At least ten counts were recorded for this clonotype. The chain links TRBV5-1 to TRBJ2-1, with TRBD1 identical over 7 bases. This CDR3 region has 15 residues. The trim removed 0 bases at V and 2 bases at J, leaving 2 bases unmatched. Germline-derived CDR1 and CDR2 are SGHRS and YFSETQ. The CDR3 sequence: CASSLEGQTYNEQFF. The CDR3 DNA follows: TGCGCCAGCAGCTTGGAGGGACAGACCTACAATGAGCAGTTCTTC. Supplemented by reference TRBV5-1 and TRBJ2-1, the full variable domain reads KAGVTQTPRYLIKTRGQQVTLSCSPISGHRSVSWYQQTPGQGLQFLFEYFSETQRNKGNFPGRFSGRQFSNSRSEMNVSTLELGDSALYLCASSLEGQTYNEQFFGPGTRLTVL.

At least ten counts were recorded for this clonotype. The chain uses TRBV6-1 and TRBJ2-1; 12 nucleotides agree with TRBD2. Trimming at V came to 4 bases and at J to 6 bases, leaving 7 bases not matched to a gene. CDR1 and CDR2 from the germline V gene are MNHNS and SASEGT. The CDR3 has 16 amino acids. CDR3 sequence reads: CASSALLAGGLNEQFF. As DNA, the CDR3 is TGTGCCAGCAGTGCATTACTAGCGGGAGGACTCAATGAGCAGTTCTTC.

The chain is built from TRBV4-1 and TRBJ1-1, with 7 bases matching TRBD1. From germline, CDR1 is MGHRA and CDR2 YSYEKL. J gave up 4 bases and V 1 base, and 18 bases lay outside the gene matches. The length of the CDR3 is 19 residues. The CDR3 spells CASSQVDELRTGDVTEAFF. CDR3 coding DNA: TGCGCCAGCAGCCAAGTTGACGAACTTAGGACAGGTGATGTCACTGAAGCTTTCTTT.